This T cell receptor (beta chain) was sequenced for a study of OX40 agonist ivuxolimab in advanced cancers. On the study more broadly: Patients received ivuxolimab, an intravenous treatment, every 2 weeks at 0.01 to 10 mg/kg. Participants could have had prior anti-PD-1, anti-PD-L1 or anti-CTLA-4 therapy, and around 40% had some.

Notes on the study in general: On average, a greater number of expanded clones characterised CD8+ T cells relative to CD4+.

This table comes from immunoSEQ multiplex PCR, and its TCRdb copy is limited to in-frame clones, with some not included. The repertoire consists of about 77,000 clones, with about 86% occurring once and the leading ten covering around 0.76%. Researchers took blood at baseline, on cycle 4 day 1, and on cycle 7 day 1. Comment on this clone: Its antigen remains unidentified.

The CDR3 totals 11 residues. The V and J ends lost 6 bases and 4 bases respectively, with 6 bases between them. Germline assignment: CDR1 SNHLY and CDR2 FYNNEI. This clonotype originated in an adult with an advanced solid tumor such as melanoma, head and neck, liver or kidney cancer. The sequencing used CD4+ or CD8+ T cells sorted from blood, collected in a trial of the OX40 agonist ivuxolimab. The V call is TRBV2, the J call TRBJ2-5; D gene ambiguous. The CDR3 here is CASSYPETQYF. DNA of the CDR3: TGTGCCAGCAGCTATCCAGAGACCCAGTACTTC.